A selection of T cell receptor beta chains follows, all from one sample in a study of T cells in Graves' hyperthyroidism and ophthalmopathy. MiXCR, run by TCRdb on the multiplex PCR reads, gives a single entry per CDR3 protein. The table has 250,000 to 350,000 distinct CDR3 sequences, roughly 17% seen once. The sequencing sample was made of blood. The receptor set was obtained from a young man with Graves' hyperthyroidism. CDR3s include the opening cysteine and the closing phenylalanine or tryptophan. The order of the fields is clone size, J gene, V gene, CDR3 length, D gene, CDR3 DNA, CDR3 protein. D genes are given only for firm matches. Clone size is given for some rows only: seen once, a few or many times, or a class if the clone is expanded.

many,TRBJ1-2,TRBV29-1,11,-,TGCAGCCTACCCCGTCGCTATGGCTACACCTTC,CSLPRRYGYTF
many,TRBJ2-7,TRBV5-1,14,-,TGCGCCAGCAGCTTGTCGAGACCGTCCTACGAGCAGTACTTC,CASSLSRPSYEQYF
many,TRBJ1-2,TRBV20-1,13,-,TGCAGTGCCCAAAGGGCAGGGAGTAGTGGCTACACCTTC,CSAQRAGSSGYTF
many,TRBJ2-7,TRBV7-3,13,-,TGTGCCAGCAGCCGAATAGAGCGATACGAGCAGTACTTC,CASSRIERYEQYF
many,TRBJ2-1,TRBV28,12,-,TGTGCCAGCAGCCCTGACTTCAATGAGCAGTTCTTC,CASSPDFNEQFF
few,TRBJ1-3,TRBV9,16,TRBD1,TGTGCCAGCAGCGTAGGAGGGGGCGCTTCTGGAAACACCATATATTTT,CASSVGGGASGNTIYF
-,TRBJ2-3,TRBV7-3,17,TRBD2,TGTGCCAGCAGCCTAACGTGGACTAGCGGGAGTTCAGATACGCAGTATTTT,CASSLTWTSGSSDTQYF
-,TRBJ1-1,TRBV7-9,12,-,TGTGCCAGCAGCTTTTCCAAGACTGAAGCTTTCTTT,CASSFSKTEAFF
-,TRBJ2-3,TRBV5-6,16,TRBD2,TGTGCCAGCAGCGTCGTAGCGGGAGAACCAGGGGATACGCAGTATTTT,CASSVVAGEPGDTQYF
-,TRBJ2-1,TRBV4-1,15,TRBD2,TGCGCCAGCAGCCAAGCTAGCGGCTCCTACAATGAGCAGTTCTTC,CASSQASGSYNEQFF
-,TRBJ2-2,TRBV5-1,16,-,TGCGCCAGCAGCCGGACTACTAGGCAGAACACCGGGGAGCTGTTTTTT,CASSRTTRQNTGELFF
few,TRBJ2-1,TRBV10-2,13,TRBD1,TGCGCCAGCATGGGGGACAGTTTCAGTGAGCAGTTCTTC,CASMGDSFSEQFF
few,TRBJ2-2,TRBV5-1,17,-,TGCGCCAGCAGTGGTACTCTCGTAAAATCGAACACCGGGGAGCTGTTTTTT,CASSGTLVKSNTGELFF
few,TRBJ1-4,TRBV27,13,-,TGTGCCAGCTCCTGGGGCCTTAATGAAAAACTGTTTTTT,CASSWGLNEKLFF
many,TRBJ2-3,TRBV24-1,12,-,TGTGCCACCCAAGGGGGTACCCATACGCAGTATTTT,CATQGGTHTQYF
-,TRBJ2-1,TRBV12-3/TRBV12-4,13,-,TGTGCCAGCAGTCCGACGTTTTCCAATGAGCAGTTCTTC,CASSPTFSNEQFF
-,TRBJ2-1,TRBV9,17,-,TGTGCCAGCAGCGCGCCCTCTAAGGGGAGTCAGGACAATGAGCAGTTCTTC,CASSAPSKGSQDNEQFF
many,TRBJ2-3,TRBV6-4,15,-,TGTGCCAGCGGTAGCGGAGGAGGTGGCACAGATACGCAGTATTTT,CASGSGGGGTDTQYF
-,TRBJ1-4,TRBV5-1,16,-,TGCGCCAGCAGCCTGGGACTGGGCTCAACTAATGAAAAACTGTTTTTT,CASSLGLGSTNEKLFF
few,TRBJ1-4,TRBV4-2,17,TRBD1,TGTGCCAGCAGCCAAGATCCTCCCGGACAGGGTGTAGAAAAACTGTTTTTT,CASSQDPPGQGVEKLFF
-,TRBJ1-1,TRBV27,16,-,TGTGCCAGCAGTTTATATTACGGGCAGGGTGGGACTGAAGCTTTCTTT,CASSLYYGQGGTEAFF
few,TRBJ2-1,TRBV6-1,14,-,TGTGCCAGCAGCCCGATTCTCCCGTACAATGAGCAGTTCTTC,CASSPILPYNEQFF
few,TRBJ2-7,TRBV10-3,14,TRBD1,TGTGCCATCAGTCAGACAGGGCCTGCCTACGAGCAGTACTTC,CAISQTGPAYEQYF
many,TRBJ2-1,TRBV5-1,12,TRBD2,TGCGCCAGCAGTTGGGAGGGGCGTGAGCAGTTCTTC,CASSWEGREQFF
few,TRBJ2-6,TRBV5-5,18,-,TGTGCCAGCAGCGGCGACTACCGGGGGTACTCTGGGGCCAACGTCCTGACTTTC,CASSGDYRGYSGANVLTF
few,TRBJ2-6,TRBV27,18,-,TGTGCCAGCAGGCTATTTGCGATCCTTAGAGGTGGGGCCAACGTCCTGACTTTC,CASRLFAILRGGANVLTF
few,TRBJ2-7,TRBV19,14,-,TGTGCCAGTAGGAAACGATACAGCAGGGACGAGCAGTACTTC,CASRKRYSRDEQYF
many,TRBJ2-7,TRBV2,11,-,TGTGCCAGCGAGGGGTCCTACGAGCAGTACTTC,CASEGSYEQYF
-,TRBJ1-5,TRBV28,16,TRBD1,TGTGCCAGCAGTTTTCCCGGGACAGGGAGCAATCAGCCCCAGCATTTT,CASSFPGTGSNQPQHF
-,TRBJ2-7,TRBV10-1,13,TRBD1,TGCGCCAGCAGTGAGGGGGACAGGGGCTTGCAGTACTTC,CASSEGDRGLQYF
-,TRBJ2-3,TRBV15,13,-,TGTGCCCCCGGGAGCGTTCGCACAGATACGCAGTATTTT,CAPGSVRTDTQYF
many,TRBJ1-1,TRBV29-1,15,TRBD1,TGCAGCGTTGAAGGGGTACAGGGGGCCTTTACTGAAGCTTTCTTT,CSVEGVQGAFTEAFF
-,TRBJ1-5,TRBV7-6,18,-,TGTGCCAGCAGCTTAGTTTCCCCCGGGCCGCTTAGAAATCAGCCCCAGCATTTT,CASSLVSPGPLRNQPQHF
few,TRBJ2-1,TRBV7-8,15,-,TGTGCCAGCAGCTTAAGGGCCGAGGGCTACAATGAGCAGTTCTTC,CASSLRAEGYNEQFF
many,TRBJ2-1,TRBV27,15,-,TGTGCCAGCAGTTTGACAGTTAACTCCTACAATGAGCAGTTCTTC,CASSLTVNSYNEQFF
many,TRBJ2-7,TRBV10-3,16,-,TGTGCCGTAGGGGGCGAGGGGGCGCGGGGGAACTACGAGCAGTACTTC,CAVGGEGARGNYEQYF
-,TRBJ2-7,TRBV18,15,TRBD2,TGTGCCAGCTCACCATCCGGGACTAGCGGGGCCGAGCAGTACTTC,CASSPSGTSGAEQYF
-,TRBJ2-6,TRBV28,20,TRBD1,TGTGCCAGCAGTTTACCTCGGGACAGCCCCCCCGGGACTGGGGCCAACGTCCTGACTTTC,CASSLPRDSPPGTGANVLTF
-,TRBJ2-7,TRBV4-2,15,-,TGTGCCAGCAGCCCTCGGCCCTACGATGGCTACGAGCAGTACTTC,CASSPRPYDGYEQYF
many,TRBJ1-1,TRBV30,11,-,TGTGCCTGGAGTGAACAGGCGAAAGCTTTCTTT,CAWSEQAKAFF
few,TRBJ2-1,TRBV13,16,TRBD1,TGTGCCAGCAGCTGGGGACAGGAGAAAAATAACAATGAGCAGTTCTTC,CASSWGQEKNNNEQFF
-,TRBJ2-1,TRBV5-8,12,TRBD2,TGTGCCAGCAGCGCGGCGGGGGGTAGGCAGTTCTTC,CASSAAGGRQFF
few,TRBJ2-1,TRBV3-1,15,-,TGTGCCAGCAGCCAACCGGGACGGTGGGGGGATGAGCAGTTCTTC,CASSQPGRWGDEQFF
-,TRBJ1-4,TRBV28,15,TRBD1,TGTGCCAGCAGTTTACCTGGGACAGCCAATGAAAAACTGTTTTTT,CASSLPGTANEKLFF
many,TRBJ1-1,TRBV11-3,14,-,TGTGCCAGCAGCTTAACAGGGTGGAGGACTGAAGCTTTCTTT,CASSLTGWRTEAFF
-,TRBJ2-7,TRBV4-1,16,-,TGCGCCAGCAGCCCTAAGGAGGAGGAGGTGGACAATGAGCAGTACTTC,CASSPKEEEVDNEQYF